Sequencing of this T cell receptor beta chain was carried out in a study of regulatory T cells in long-lasting Graves disease (dated by TCRdb to about 2021). A note on the overall study: In the newly diagnosed Graves' disease group, patients had been taking antithyroid drugs for less than 3 months. A total of approximately 35 samples were covered by TCR sequencing, comprising approximately 13 persistent and about 20 newly diagnosed Graves' disease patients. This study used TCR sequencing and RNA sequencing of peripheral blood to compare persistent Graves' disease patients against newly diagnosed Graves' disease patients. The study took place in China and was registered as a clinical trial.

Receptors were amplified or captured by multiplex PCR. For sequencing, an Illumina HiSeq 4000 was employed. CDR3 regions were amplified by Arm-PCR with iRepertoire HTBI primers to construct TCR beta libraries. Gel purification was performed on PCR products prior to sequencing. The published analysis was carried out like this. Across samples, around 58 TRBV and around 15 TRBJ segments were identified and used for gene usage analysis of CDR3 amino acid clonotypes. COPE and FqMerger were used to merge filtered high-quality paired reads into contigs. Contigs were aligned with BLAST to IMGT TRBV, TRBD and TRBJ reference genes, and CDR3 was defined per IMGT. Clonotypes above 0.1% frequency were classified as highly expanded clones. Shannon entropy was used to measure repertoire diversity, and the Gini coefficient was used to measure V-J evenness. A clonotype found in more than one individual was treated as public. The public reads were reprocessed in TCRdb via fastp at Q25 and MiXCR, keeping in-frame beta chains. Each entry is one CDR3 protein sequence, shown with its most common DNA and genes. TCRdb's processing, not the authors', yielded these V and J calls. The sample contains about 500,000 distinct CDR3 sequences, around 12% of them found a single time. The ten largest clones represent 7.5% to 9% of the sample.

Points the paper makes about the study in general: Sequencing and analysis were restricted to the TCR beta chain. Lower TCR Shannon entropy and fewer highly expanded clones were observed in persistent Graves' disease patients than in newly diagnosed patients, which suggested clonal expansion. The small sample size was acknowledged by the authors as a limitation that may reduce accuracy. Persistent patients shared more public clonotypes among themselves (2,741) than newly diagnosed patients did (about 1,000). The study examined only peripheral blood because the primary lesion, thyroid tissue, could not be accessed. Preferential use of TRBV28, TRBJ1-2 and TRBJ2-5 was observed in persistent disease, whereas TRBV20-1 and TRBJ2-1 were favored in newly diagnosed disease.

Taken with the paper, the label for time point translates to: newly diagnosed GD, antithyroid drugs for less than 3 months. For both TCR sequencing and RNA sequencing, RNA was extracted from PBMCs in TRIzol. The diagnosis of Graves' disease was made according to American Thyroid Association guidelines. Patients for the study were recruited at an endocrinology department in Xi'an, China. From each patient, about 8.9 milliliters of peripheral blood was collected into an EDTA anticoagulant tube. Ficoll Paque Plus density gradient separation was used to isolate PBMCs, and no further T cell sorting was performed. An Agilent 2100 Bioanalyzer and agarose gel were used to assess RNA quality, and a NanoDrop 2000 was used to measure RNA concentration. The table lists this clonotype with many counts. The antigen this receptor binds is unknown. Base-call qualities are not available, and no considerably larger clone is one nucleotide away.

The germline V gene sets CDR1 to MDHEN and CDR2 to SYDVKM. Trimming removed 5 bases from V and 4 bases from J; the gene matches leave 7 bases unexplained. The cysteine opens and the phenylalanine closes a CDR3 of 15 amino acids. Only the CDR3 part of the read is kept: 45 bases, read in frame from the first base. This sample also belongs to another study, concerning T cells in Graves' hyperthyroidism and ophthalmopathy. The second publication reports: A patient counted as having stable Graves' hyperthyroidism if no progression to ophthalmopathy occurred over 18 months of follow-up. Hyperthyroidism patients were newly diagnosed, with disease duration under 2 months, and aged 18 to 65 years. Exclusion was applied to patients with uncontrolled infections, other autoimmune diseases, pregnancy or lactation. Diagnoses relied on clinical symptoms, serum thyroxine and TRAb, thyroid ultrasound and orbital computed tomography. A first-round RT-PCR of the TCR CDR3 used the HTBI primer set with the Qiagen OneStep RT-PCR kit. Blood samples also contained most of the expanded thyroid clonotypes (frequency above 0.001), which suggests that blood repertoires may reflect thyroid immune responses. Ophthalmopathy was separated from stable hyperthyroidism by a 13 V-J signature model, with around 90% sensitivity and 81% to 82% specificity obtained in cross-validation and 80%/75% obtained in testing. In validation, progression to ophthalmopathy was predicted by the model with nearly 71% sensitivity and around 76% specificity, a median of approximately 6.5 months before onset. TCR V-J signatures able to tell the groups apart were searched for in a discovery cohort of 100 or so patients, of whom roughly 42 had Graves' ophthalmopathy and roughly 58 had stable Graves' hyperthyroidism. An independent validation cohort of 18 to 20 hyperthyroidism patients and 17 patients who later progressed to ophthalmopathy tested prospective prediction of ophthalmopathy. For training and testing, the 100 or so patients in the discovery cohort were randomly divided in a 7:3 ratio. The study also compared thyroid tissue and blood T-cell repertoires from more than 5 Graves' hyperthyroidism patients. Following sampling, methimazole starting at 30 mg daily was given to hyperthyroidism patients, and high-dose intravenous methylprednisolone was given to ophthalmopathy patients. A second multiplex PCR round built the libraries, followed by size selection and purification. Sequencing of the libraries was done on an Illumina HiSeq2000 using paired-end 100 bp reads. SOAPnuke was used to process the raw data, with reads discarded if the reads contained adapters or uncalled bases, had a mean Phred below 15, or lacked an exact constant-primer or identifier match. COPE v1.2.5 was used to merge high-quality paired reads, and clonotypes were defined as unique nucleotide sequences. Clonotypes were aligned to IMGT TRBV, TRBD and TRBJ reference segments using MiTCR v1.1. The analysis included only V-J combinations with a frequency above 0.0001, which together covered 99% to 99.2% of the repertoires. A TCS score was defined as the ratio of F50 (clonal expansion) to E x V (chaos), with BLOSUM62-based TCRdist applied between CDR3 peptides within each V-J. Welch's t-statistics and random forest reduced fewer than 600 V-J features to 13, which were used in a naive Bayes classifier (R e1071). No statistical method was used to set the sample size in advance, and investigators knew the group allocation. According to the paper, TCR Vbeta CDR3 sequencing was carried out on 135 peripheral blood samples, which came from fewer than 50 ophthalmopathy, around 75 hyperthyroidism and about 17 progressor patients.

The source was peripheral blood mononuclear cells (PBMCs), collected at new diagnosis, from a patient treated with antithyroid drugs. The sequence was collected from a woman in her twenties or thirties with Graves disease. Donor details come from another sample of the same person, matched by shared clones. The chain is made from TRBV28 and TRBJ2-7; 11 of the junction bases match TRBD2. CDR3 loop: CASSDIAGGRYEQYF. The nucleotide sequence is TGTGCCAGCAGTGATATAGCGGGAGGGAGGTACGAGCAGTACTTC. The entire variable domain, with the stretches around the CDR3 drawn from the reference TRBV28 and TRBJ2-7 proteins, is DVKVTQSSRYLVKRTGEKVFLECVQDMDHENMFWYRQDPGLGLRLIYFSYDVKMKEKGDIPEGYSVSREKKERFSLILESASTNQTSMYLCASSDIAGGRYEQYFGPGTRLTVT.